This TCR beta chain was obtained from a study of CD8+CD57+ T cells in acquired aplastic anemia. Genomic DNA constituted the template upon which TCR beta VDJ and CDR3 profiling was performed. TCRdb itself ran the reads through MiXCR, one entry per CDR3 protein. The sample has 150,000 to 200,000 distinct CDR3 sequences; around 45% are singletons. Remarks on this clonotype: Its antigen is undetermined.

This CDR3 region has 13 residues. Germline values: CDR1 MNHEY, CDR2 SVGAGI. V was shortened by 0 bases and J by 16 bases, with 16 bases between the two germline ends. Whole-study results and caveats: Found in both controls and patients were around 29 CD8+ CDR3 sequences.

The sequenced sample was sorted CD4+, CD8+, or CD8+CD57+ T cells (not recorded which) from PBMCs. This TCR was sampled from a human donor in good health. V is TRBV6-5 and J is TRBJ2-1; possibly TRBD2 for D (6 bases). CDR3 nucleotide sequence: TGTGCCAGCAGTTACTCGGAGGGAGGTGGGGGATTCTTC. Translated: CASSYSEGGGGFF.